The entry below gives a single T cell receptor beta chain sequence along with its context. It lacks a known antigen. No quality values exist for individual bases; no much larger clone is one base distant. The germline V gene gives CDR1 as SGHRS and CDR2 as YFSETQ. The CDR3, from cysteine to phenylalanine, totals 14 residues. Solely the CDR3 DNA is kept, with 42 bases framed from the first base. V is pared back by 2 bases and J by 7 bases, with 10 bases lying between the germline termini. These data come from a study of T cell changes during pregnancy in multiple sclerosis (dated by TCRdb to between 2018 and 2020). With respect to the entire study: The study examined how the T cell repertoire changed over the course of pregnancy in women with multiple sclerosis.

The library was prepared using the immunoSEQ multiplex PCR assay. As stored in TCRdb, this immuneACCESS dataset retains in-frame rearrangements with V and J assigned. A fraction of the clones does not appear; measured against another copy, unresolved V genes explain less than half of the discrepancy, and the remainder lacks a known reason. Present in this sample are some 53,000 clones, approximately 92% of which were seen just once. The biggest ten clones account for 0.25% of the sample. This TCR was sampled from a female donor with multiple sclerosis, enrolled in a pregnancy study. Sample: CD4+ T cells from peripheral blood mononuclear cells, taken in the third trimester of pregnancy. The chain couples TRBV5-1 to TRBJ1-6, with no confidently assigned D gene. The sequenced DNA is TGCGCCAGCAGCTTCGACGGAGGGAATTCACCCCTCCACTTT. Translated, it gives CASSFDGGNSPLHF.